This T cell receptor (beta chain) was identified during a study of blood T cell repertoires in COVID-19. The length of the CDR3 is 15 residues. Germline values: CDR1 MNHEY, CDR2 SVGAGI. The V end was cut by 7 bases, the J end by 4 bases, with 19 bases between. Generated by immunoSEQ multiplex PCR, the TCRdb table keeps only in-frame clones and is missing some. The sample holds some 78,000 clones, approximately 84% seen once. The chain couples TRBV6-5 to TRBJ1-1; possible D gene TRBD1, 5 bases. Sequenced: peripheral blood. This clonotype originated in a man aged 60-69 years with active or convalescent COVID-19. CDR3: CASTADRFPGTEAFF. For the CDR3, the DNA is TGTGCCAGCACCGCCGACAGATTCCCGGGCACTGAAGCTTTCTTT.